This is a list of T cell receptor beta chains from one sample in a study of regulatory T cells in long-lasting Graves disease. MiXCR, applied by TCRdb to the multiplex PCR reads, yields one record per CDR3 protein. Of roughly 500,000 distinct CDR3 sequences in the sample, about 12% were seen once. The same specimen was also included in a second study, on T cells in Graves' hyperthyroidism and ophthalmopathy.

Source: peripheral blood mononuclear cells (PBMCs), taken at new diagnosis, from a patient treated with antithyroid drugs. All receptors come from a woman aged 30 to 39 with Graves disease. The CDR3 runs from the conserved cysteine through the conserved F or W. D genes are given only for firm matches. Expanded clones are given a class, and other clones once, few, many or no size at all.

cdr3_nt: TGTGCCAGCAGTTTCTCAGGTTTCTCCTACAATGAGCAGTTCTTC; cdr3_aa: CASSFSGFSYNEQFF; cdr3_length: 15; clone_size: -; d_call: -; v_call: TRBV2; j_call: TRBJ2-1
cdr3_nt: TGCAGCGTTGGCAGGGGGTCCTACAATGAGCAGTTCTTC; cdr3_aa: CSVGRGSYNEQFF; cdr3_length: 13; clone_size: many; d_call: TRBD1; v_call: TRBV29-1; j_call: TRBJ2-1
cdr3_nt: TGTGCCAGCAGCTCAGCTGGGACAGGGTTATCCGAGCAGTACTTC; cdr3_aa: CASSSAGTGLSEQYF; cdr3_length: 15; clone_size: few; d_call: TRBD1; v_call: TRBV7-9; j_call: TRBJ2-7
cdr3_nt: TGCAGTGCTAGAGATAGAGGCAGGGGGCCTGCCGGGGAGCTGTTTTTT; cdr3_aa: CSARDRGRGPAGELFF; cdr3_length: 16; clone_size: once; d_call: TRBD1; v_call: TRBV20-1; j_call: TRBJ2-2
cdr3_nt: TGTGCCAGTATCAGATCCGGGACAGAATATCAGCCCCAGCATTTT; cdr3_aa: CASIRSGTEYQPQHF; cdr3_length: 15; clone_size: few; d_call: TRBD1; v_call: TRBV19; j_call: TRBJ1-5
cdr3_nt: TGTGCCAGCAGTAGCGGGGGGGCCAGCACCGGGGAGCTGTTTTTT; cdr3_aa: CASSSGGASTGELFF; cdr3_length: 15; clone_size: -; d_call: TRBD2; v_call: TRBV2; j_call: TRBJ2-2
cdr3_nt: TGTGCCAGCAGAGAAGCCAGGGGGACGAACACTGAAGCTTTCTTT; cdr3_aa: CASREARGTNTEAFF; cdr3_length: 15; clone_size: many; d_call: TRBD1; v_call: TRBV12-3/TRBV12-4; j_call: TRBJ1-1
cdr3_nt: TGTGCCAGCAGTTCACTAGCGGGTGGTGACGAGCAGTACTTC; cdr3_aa: CASSSLAGGDEQYF; cdr3_length: 14; clone_size: -; d_call: TRBD2; v_call: TRBV27; j_call: TRBJ2-7
cdr3_nt: TGTGCCAGCAGCTTAGCCGGGAGAGCCTACGAGCAGTACTTC; cdr3_aa: CASSLAGRAYEQYF; cdr3_length: 14; clone_size: many; d_call: -; v_call: TRBV7-9; j_call: TRBJ2-7
cdr3_nt: TGTGCCAGCAGCGCGGGGCCTCCCGGTGCGTACAATGAGCAGTTCTTC; cdr3_aa: CASSAGPPGAYNEQFF; cdr3_length: 16; clone_size: few; d_call: -; v_call: TRBV9; j_call: TRBJ2-1
cdr3_nt: TGTGCCAGCACAGCGGGTAGCGGGAGTTACGAGCAGTACTTC; cdr3_aa: CASTAGSGSYEQYF; cdr3_length: 14; clone_size: many; d_call: TRBD2; v_call: TRBV2; j_call: TRBJ2-7
cdr3_nt: TGTGCCAGCAGCCCGATTACACCCTACGAGCAGTACTTC; cdr3_aa: CASSPITPYEQYF; cdr3_length: 13; clone_size: many; d_call: -; v_call: TRBV7-9; j_call: TRBJ2-7
cdr3_nt: TGCAGTGCCCCCATCCTCGGGACAGGGCTTTCCGGGGAGCTGTTTTTT; cdr3_aa: CSAPILGTGLSGELFF; cdr3_length: 16; clone_size: -; d_call: TRBD1; v_call: TRBV20-1; j_call: TRBJ2-2
cdr3_nt: TGCAGTGCTAGAGATTGGGGTTCGGGACTAGCCAAAGAGACCCAGTACTTC; cdr3_aa: CSARDWGSGLAKETQYF; cdr3_length: 17; clone_size: many; d_call: TRBD2; v_call: TRBV20-1; j_call: TRBJ2-5
cdr3_nt: TGCAGTGCTAGGACAGGGGGCCCTTATGAAGCTTTCTTT; cdr3_aa: CSARTGGPYEAFF; cdr3_length: 13; clone_size: few; d_call: TRBD1; v_call: TRBV20-1; j_call: TRBJ1-1
cdr3_nt: TGTGCCAGTAGTATGGTGGCAGCGCAAGCTTTCTTT; cdr3_aa: CASSMVAAQAFF; cdr3_length: 12; clone_size: few; d_call: -; v_call: TRBV19; j_call: TRBJ1-1
cdr3_nt: TGTGCCAGCAGCTTCTCCGGGACAGGGGCCGAGCAGTACTTC; cdr3_aa: CASSFSGTGAEQYF; cdr3_length: 14; clone_size: many; d_call: TRBD1; v_call: TRBV11-2; j_call: TRBJ2-7
cdr3_nt: TGCAGCGTTGTAACCCCGAGCTATGGCTACACCTTC; cdr3_aa: CSVVTPSYGYTF; cdr3_length: 12; clone_size: many; d_call: -; v_call: TRBV29-1; j_call: TRBJ1-2
cdr3_nt: TGTGCCAGGACCCCCGTGCGGCGGGACAGGGGCTTGTACGAGCAGTACTTC; cdr3_aa: CARTPVRRDRGLYEQYF; cdr3_length: 17; clone_size: -; d_call: TRBD1; v_call: TRBV3-1; j_call: TRBJ2-7
cdr3_nt: TGTGCCAGCAGGCCGGACAGGGGGCAGGACATTCAGTACTTC; cdr3_aa: CASRPDRGQDIQYF; cdr3_length: 14; clone_size: -; d_call: TRBD1; v_call: TRBV6-2/TRBV6-3; j_call: TRBJ2-4
cdr3_nt: TGTGCCAGCAGACAGGGAGATCGTTCCTACAATGAGCAGTTCTTC; cdr3_aa: CASRQGDRSYNEQFF; cdr3_length: 15; clone_size: -; d_call: -; v_call: TRBV7-9; j_call: TRBJ2-1
cdr3_nt: TGTGCCAGTAGTACCGAAGGGGGTTCACCCCTCCACTTT; cdr3_aa: CASSTEGGSPLHF; cdr3_length: 13; clone_size: few; d_call: -; v_call: TRBV19; j_call: TRBJ1-6
cdr3_nt: TGTGCCAGTGGGGGACCGGGTCGCTATAGCAATCAGCCCCAGCATTTT; cdr3_aa: CASGGPGRYSNQPQHF; cdr3_length: 16; clone_size: few; d_call: -; v_call: TRBV2; j_call: TRBJ1-5
cdr3_nt: TGTGCCAGCAGCTTCAGGGGGGAAGGCGAGCAGTACTTC; cdr3_aa: CASSFRGEGEQYF; cdr3_length: 13; clone_size: -; d_call: -; v_call: TRBV2; j_call: TRBJ2-7
cdr3_nt: TGTGCCAGCAGTTTAAACAGGGTGTACACCGGGGAGCTGTTTTTT; cdr3_aa: CASSLNRVYTGELFF; cdr3_length: 15; clone_size: many; d_call: -; v_call: TRBV28; j_call: TRBJ2-2
cdr3_nt: TGTGCCAGCAGTTATTCTTTTGGTGAAAAACTGTTTTTT; cdr3_aa: CASSYSFGEKLFF; cdr3_length: 13; clone_size: few; d_call: -; v_call: TRBV6-5; j_call: TRBJ1-4
cdr3_nt: TGTGCCAGCAGGGCGCTGGGCACTGAAGCTTTCTTT; cdr3_aa: CASRALGTEAFF; cdr3_length: 12; clone_size: -; d_call: -; v_call: TRBV27; j_call: TRBJ1-1
cdr3_nt: TGTGCCAGCAGCGACAGGGCCGTCACTGAAGCTTTCTTT; cdr3_aa: CASSDRAVTEAFF; cdr3_length: 13; clone_size: -; d_call: TRBD1; v_call: TRBV7-9; j_call: TRBJ1-1
cdr3_nt: TGTGCCAGCAGTTTCCCGACAGGCGATAGCAATCAGCCCCAGCATTTT; cdr3_aa: CASSFPTGDSNQPQHF; cdr3_length: 16; clone_size: many; d_call: -; v_call: TRBV28; j_call: TRBJ1-5
cdr3_nt: TGTGCCAGCAGCTTTACAGGGGGCTCTGGGGCCAACGTCCTGACTTTC; cdr3_aa: CASSFTGGSGANVLTF; cdr3_length: 16; clone_size: many; d_call: TRBD1; v_call: TRBV11-2; j_call: TRBJ2-6
cdr3_nt: TGTGCCAGCAGTTGGAGACGGGGAGGGCACACTGAAGCTTTCTTT; cdr3_aa: CASSWRRGGHTEAFF; cdr3_length: 15; clone_size: -; d_call: -; v_call: TRBV27; j_call: TRBJ1-1
cdr3_nt: TGTGCCAGCAGTCAGGTGGGCACTGAAGCTTTCTTT; cdr3_aa: CASSQVGTEAFF; cdr3_length: 12; clone_size: many; d_call: -; v_call: TRBV3-1; j_call: TRBJ1-1
cdr3_nt: TGTGCCAGCAGCCAAGATGGGCTAGCGAGGTACGAGCAGTACTTC; cdr3_aa: CASSQDGLARYEQYF; cdr3_length: 15; clone_size: -; d_call: -; v_call: TRBV14; j_call: TRBJ2-7
cdr3_nt: TGCGCCAGCAGCCAAGGGGACAGGGACGCCACTGAAGCTTTCTTT; cdr3_aa: CASSQGDRDATEAFF; cdr3_length: 15; clone_size: -; d_call: TRBD1; v_call: TRBV4-3; j_call: TRBJ1-1
cdr3_nt: TGCAGCGTTTCAGCTTATAAAGAGACCCAGTACTTC; cdr3_aa: CSVSAYKETQYF; cdr3_length: 12; clone_size: many; d_call: -; v_call: TRBV29-1; j_call: TRBJ2-5
cdr3_nt: TGTGCCAGCAGTGAGATCCGGGGGACCTACGAGCAGTACTTC; cdr3_aa: CASSEIRGTYEQYF; cdr3_length: 14; clone_size: many; d_call: -; v_call: TRBV2; j_call: TRBJ2-7
cdr3_nt: TGTGCCTGGATGCACGAGGGGAACTATGGCTACACCTTC; cdr3_aa: CAWMHEGNYGYTF; cdr3_length: 13; clone_size: many; d_call: -; v_call: TRBV30; j_call: TRBJ1-2
cdr3_nt: TGTGCCAGCAGCCCGGTGGACAGGGGCACAGATACGCAGTATTTT; cdr3_aa: CASSPVDRGTDTQYF; cdr3_length: 15; clone_size: -; d_call: TRBD1; v_call: TRBV4-2; j_call: TRBJ2-3
cdr3_nt: TGTGCCAGCAGTCTTTTGACAGGGAATGAAGCTTTCTTT; cdr3_aa: CASSLLTGNEAFF; cdr3_length: 13; clone_size: many; d_call: TRBD1; v_call: TRBV2; j_call: TRBJ1-1
cdr3_nt: TGTGCCAGCAGTCCCCGGAACTTCCTGGAGGAGCAGTACTTC; cdr3_aa: CASSPRNFLEEQYF; cdr3_length: 14; clone_size: -; d_call: -; v_call: TRBV27; j_call: TRBJ2-7
cdr3_nt: TGTGCCAGCAGTTTCGGGGCAGATACTCAGCCCCAGCATTTT; cdr3_aa: CASSFGADTQPQHF; cdr3_length: 14; clone_size: many; d_call: -; v_call: TRBV12-3/TRBV12-4; j_call: TRBJ1-5
cdr3_nt: TGTGCCAGCAGTCCGACTAGCGGGAGGCGTGATACGCAGTATTTT; cdr3_aa: CASSPTSGRRDTQYF; cdr3_length: 15; clone_size: many; d_call: TRBD2; v_call: TRBV7-9; j_call: TRBJ2-3
cdr3_nt: TGTGCCAGCAGCGTGGGGATTTCTAATGAAAAACTGTTTTTT; cdr3_aa: CASSVGISNEKLFF; cdr3_length: 14; clone_size: many; d_call: -; v_call: TRBV9; j_call: TRBJ1-4
cdr3_nt: TGCGCCAGCAGCTTGTCTCCCCCCAAGGAGACCCAGTACTTC; cdr3_aa: CASSLSPPKETQYF; cdr3_length: 14; clone_size: many; d_call: -; v_call: TRBV5-1; j_call: TRBJ2-5
cdr3_nt: TGTGCCAGCAGTGAACAGGGGGCCGGTAATTCACCCCTCCACTTT; cdr3_aa: CASSEQGAGNSPLHF; cdr3_length: 15; clone_size: many; d_call: TRBD1; v_call: TRBV2; j_call: TRBJ1-6
cdr3_nt: TGTGCCAGCAGCTGGACGGGACAGGGGACAGAGACCCAGTACTTC; cdr3_aa: CASSWTGQGTETQYF; cdr3_length: 15; clone_size: -; d_call: TRBD1; v_call: TRBV5-4; j_call: TRBJ2-5
cdr3_nt: TGCAGTGCGCCTGGGAGGGGGACTTACAATGAGCAGTTCTTC; cdr3_aa: CSAPGRGTYNEQFF; cdr3_length: 14; clone_size: many; d_call: -; v_call: TRBV20-1; j_call: TRBJ2-1
cdr3_nt: TGTGCCAGCAGCTTAGCGGTCCCAGGGGCGCGGTCCTACGAGCAGTACTTC; cdr3_aa: CASSLAVPGARSYEQYF; cdr3_length: 17; clone_size: few; d_call: -; v_call: TRBV7-9; j_call: TRBJ2-7
cdr3_nt: TGTGCCAGCAGGAGGGGGAGCTCTGGGGCCAACGTCCTGACTTTC; cdr3_aa: CASRRGSSGANVLTF; cdr3_length: 15; clone_size: many; d_call: -; v_call: TRBV6-1; j_call: TRBJ2-6